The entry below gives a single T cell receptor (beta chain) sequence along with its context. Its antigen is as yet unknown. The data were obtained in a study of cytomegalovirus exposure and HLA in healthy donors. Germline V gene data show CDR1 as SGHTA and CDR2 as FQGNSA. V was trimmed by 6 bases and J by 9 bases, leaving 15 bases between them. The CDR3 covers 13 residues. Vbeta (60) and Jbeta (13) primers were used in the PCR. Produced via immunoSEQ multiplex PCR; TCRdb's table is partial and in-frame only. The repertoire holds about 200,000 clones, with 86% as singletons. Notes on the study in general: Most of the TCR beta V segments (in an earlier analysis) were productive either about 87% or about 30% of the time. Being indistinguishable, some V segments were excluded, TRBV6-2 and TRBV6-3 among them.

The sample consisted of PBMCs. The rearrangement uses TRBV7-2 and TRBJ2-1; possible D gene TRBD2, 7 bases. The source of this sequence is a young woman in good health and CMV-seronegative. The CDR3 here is CASRLTGGAEQFF. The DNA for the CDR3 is TGTGCCAGCAGACTCACTGGGGGGGCTGAGCAGTTCTTC.